These T cell receptor beta chains were read from a single sample in a study of TIL therapy for anti-PD-1-resistant metastatic lung cancer. Using immunoSEQ multiplex PCR, the repertoire was profiled, and TCRdb retains in-frame clones only, with some absent. In the table there are over 15,000 clones, roughly 79% of which are singletons. The sample here was blood, taken at baseline. These receptors all come from a person between 25 and 80 years old with non-small cell lung cancer. The CDR3 runs from the conserved cysteine through the conserved F or W. The D gene is left open where the match is weak. The listing skips clone size in some rows; elsewhere it reads once, few, many or a size class.

NA	TRBV19	TRBJ1-1	NA	TGTGCCAGTAGTATAGAGGGCCCAAGGGACACTGAAGCTTTCTTT	CASSIEGPRDTEAFF
NA	TRBV25-1	TRBJ2-7	once	TGTGCCAGCAGTGAATTCCTCCTGACATCCGGCGAGCAGTACTTC	CASSEFLLTSGEQYF
TRBD1	TRBV5-8	TRBJ2-7	few	TGTGCCAGCAGCTTGCCCGGGACAGGGATCGACGAGCAGTACTTC	CASSLPGTGIDEQYF
NA	TRBV6-4	TRBJ1-6	NA	TGTGCCAGCAGTGACGGGGCAGGGCGGTCACCCCTCCACTTT	CASSDGAGRSPLHF
TRBD1	TRBV28	TRBJ1-3	NA	TGTGCCAGCGTTTCGGGACAGAGAAACACCATATATTTT	CASVSGQRNTIYF
TRBD1	TRBV18	TRBJ2-1	NA	TGTGCCAGCTCACCAGCAGGGGGCTTCTCCTACAATGAGCAGTTCTTC	CASSPAGGFSYNEQFF
NA	TRBV20-1	TRBJ2-3	NA	TGCAGTGCTAGTGCGGCCAATACAGGGCCCACAGATACGCAGTATTTT	CSASAANTGPTDTQYF
NA	TRBV3-1/TRBV3-2	TRBJ2-3	NA	TGTGCCAGCAGCCAAGCTGGAGTAGGGGCCATCGCAGATACGCAGTATTTT	CASSQAGVGAIADTQYF
NA	TRBV2	TRBJ2-1	NA	TGTGCCAGCAAGAACAGAATCTACAATGAGCAGTTCTTC	CASKNRIYNEQFF
NA	TRBV19	TRBJ2-6	once	TGTGCCAGCATGTCCTACTCTGGGGCCAACGTCCTGACTTTC	CASMSYSGANVLTF
TRBD2	TRBV28	TRBJ2-1	once	TGTGCCAGCAGCCAGAGGGCCGGGAGGGCGCTCTATGAGCAGTTCTTC	CASSQRAGRALYEQFF
NA	TRBV19	TRBJ2-1	once	TGTGCCAGTAGTATCGGGACGGAAAATGAGCAGTTCTTC	CASSIGTENEQFF
NA	TRBV2	TRBJ2-2	NA	TGTGCCAGCAGTGAAGCGCGCCAGGGTAACGGGGAGCTGTTTTTT	CASSEARQGNGELFF
NA	TRBV7-6	TRBJ2-2	NA	TGTGCCAGCAGCGGTGAGAGGGGGGTTCTGGCCGGGGAGCTGTTTTTT	CASSGERGVLAGELFF
TRBD2	TRBV6-4	TRBJ2-1	NA	TGTGCCAGCAGTGACTCAACTAGCGGGAACAATGAGCAGTTCTTC	CASSDSTSGNNEQFF
NA	TRBV12-5	TRBJ2-3	once	TGTGCTAGTGGTTTCCCGGGACTTTCTAGCACAGATACGCAGTATTTT	CASGFPGLSSTDTQYF
TRBD2	TRBV6-5	TRBJ2-1	NA	TGTGCCACACTAGCGATTTCCTACAATGAGCAGTTCTTC	CATLAISYNEQFF
TRBD2	TRBV2	TRBJ2-3	once	TGTGCCAGCAGGGCCTTAGCGGGGATCTCCACAGATACGCAGTATTTT	CASRALAGISTDTQYF
TRBD2	TRBV5-6	TRBJ2-5	NA	TGTGCCAGCAGCTTGGCCTTCGGACTAGCGGGGGGGTACCAAGAGACCCAGTACTTC	CASSLAFGLAGGYQETQYF
NA	TRBV2	TRBJ1-2	NA	TGTGCCAGCAGTGAGGGGGTGAGGGTGTCCGGCTACACCTTC	CASSEGVRVSGYTF
TRBD2	TRBV11-3	TRBJ2-2	NA	TGTGCCAGCAGCTTACTAGCGGGCGAGAACACCGGGGAGCTGTTTTTT	CASSLLAGENTGELFF
TRBD1	TRBV13	TRBJ1-2	NA	TGTGCCAGCAGCCTGGACAGGGGGCCGTATGGCTACACCTTC	CASSLDRGPYGYTF
NA	TRBV30	TRBJ2-5	NA	TGTGCCTGGAGTTCGAAAAAAATCCAAGAGACCCAGTACTTC	CAWSSKKIQETQYF
TRBD1	TRBV15	TRBJ1-1	NA	TGTGCCACCAGCAGAGAACCGCACAGGGGTGAAGCTTTCTTT	CATSREPHRGEAFF
TRBD2	TRBV7-8	TRBJ2-7	NA	TGTGCCAGCAGCTTAGTGGGGACTAGCAAATACGAGCAGTACTTC	CASSLVGTSKYEQYF
NA	TRBV18	TRBJ1-5	NA	TGTGCCAGCTCACCCGGGAGAACGCGGCCCCAGCATTTT	CASSPGRTRPQHF
NA	TRBV5-1	TRBJ2-7	NA	TGCGCCAGCAGCTTGGACGGGCAGGCGATAAGGTACGAGCAGTACTTC	CASSLDGQAIRYEQYF
NA	TRBV16	TRBJ2-5	NA	TGTGCCAGCAGCCAACCCTTCAGGGGCAGCGGAGAGACCCAGTACTTC	CASSQPFRGSGETQYF
TRBD1	TRBV7-9	TRBJ1-5	few	TGTGCCAGCAGCATAACAGGGACAGGGGCGAATCAGCCCCAGCATTTT	CASSITGTGANQPQHF
NA	TRBV27	TRBJ2-1	NA	TGTGCCAGCAGTTTATCGAGAGGTGACTACAATGAGCAGTTCTTC	CASSLSRGDYNEQFF
NA	TRBV7-2	TRBJ1-5	NA	TGTGCCAGCAGCTTAGTATATAGTAGCAATCAGCCCCAGCATTTT	CASSLVYSSNQPQHF
TRBD2	TRBV4-2	TRBJ2-5	NA	TGTGCCAGCAGCCAAGAGCGCGGGGGGCCAGAGACCCAGTACTTC	CASSQERGGPETQYF
TRBD1	TRBV10-3	TRBJ1-6	NA	TGTGCCATCAGAGGGACAGGGAGCTCCTATAATTCACCCCTCCACTTT	CAIRGTGSSYNSPLHF
TRBD1	TRBV15	TRBJ2-7	NA	TGTGCCACCAGCTTCGTCAGGGGGCCTGGCGAGCAGTACTTC	CATSFVRGPGEQYF
NA	TRBV29-1	TRBJ2-3	NA	TGCAGCGTTGAGCCAGCCGGGTTAAGAGATACGCAGTATTTT	CSVEPAGLRDTQYF
NA	TRBV28	TRBJ2-7	NA	TGTGCCATCGAACGAAACGGGGCAGGAAGCTCCTACGAGCAGTACTTC	CAIERNGAGSSYEQYF
NA	TRBV5-4	TRBJ1-3	NA	TGTGCCAGCAGCCCGAACAGGGATTTAGGGGGAAACACCATATATTTT	CASSPNRDLGGNTIYF
NA	TRBV10-1	TRBJ2-2	NA	TGCGCCAGCTCCAACCGAAGACAGGACGGTGGGTGGACCGGGGAGCTGTTTTTT	CASSNRRQDGGWTGELFF
NA	TRBV5-4	TRBJ2-1	once	TGTGCCAGCAGCTTTTCCGGGACCCTCTACAATGAGCAGTTCTTC	CASSFSGTLYNEQFF
TRBD2	TRBV9	TRBJ2-1	NA	TGTGCCAGCAGCGCCTCTAGCGGCCCCTACTACAATGAGCAGTTCTTC	CASSASSGPYYNEQFF
NA	TRBV12-3/TRBV12-4	TRBJ2-7	NA	TGTGCCAGCAGTTTAAGGGCTTACGAGCAGTACTTC	CASSLRAYEQYF
TRBD2	TRBV6-5	TRBJ2-5	NA	TGTGCCAGCAGGCTAGCGGGCGTTGGGGAGACCCAGTACTTC	CASRLAGVGETQYF
NA	TRBV19	TRBJ1-6	NA	TGTGCCGCCTCCAGCTCCTATAATTCACCCCTCCACTTT	CAASSSYNSPLHF
NA	TRBV9	TRBJ1-3	NA	TGTGCCAGCAGCGTAGGTACGGCAGGGAACTCTGGAAACACCATATATTTT	CASSVGTAGNSGNTIYF